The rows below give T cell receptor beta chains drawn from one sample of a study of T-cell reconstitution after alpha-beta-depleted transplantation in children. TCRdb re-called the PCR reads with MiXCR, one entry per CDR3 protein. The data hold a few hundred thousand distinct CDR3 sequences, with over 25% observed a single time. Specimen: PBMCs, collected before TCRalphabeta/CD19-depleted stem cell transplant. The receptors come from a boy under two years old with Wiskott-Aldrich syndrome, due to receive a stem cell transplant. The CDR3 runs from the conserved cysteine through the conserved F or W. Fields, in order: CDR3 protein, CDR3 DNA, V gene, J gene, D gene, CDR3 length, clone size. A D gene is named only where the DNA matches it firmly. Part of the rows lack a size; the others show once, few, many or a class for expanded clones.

cdr3_aa: CASSQRWDRGNEKLFF
cdr3_nt: TGTGCCAGCAGCCAACGCTGGGACAGGGGGAATGAAAAACTGTTTTTT
v_call: TRBV7-2
j_call: TRBJ1-4
d_call: TRBD1
cdr3_length: 16
clone_size: .

cdr3_aa: CASSPGISGGTDTQYF
cdr3_nt: TGCGCCAGCAGCCCCGGTATTAGCGGGGGCACAGATACGCAGTATTTT
v_call: TRBV5-1
j_call: TRBJ2-3
d_call: TRBD2
cdr3_length: 16
clone_size: .

cdr3_aa: CASSLGPGRAITDTQYF
cdr3_nt: TGTGCCAGCAGTTTGGGCCCGGGGCGGGCAATTACAGATACGCAGTATTTT
v_call: TRBV28
j_call: TRBJ2-3
d_call: .
cdr3_length: 17
clone_size: few

cdr3_aa: CASSQSEGPPQGEQFF
cdr3_nt: TGCGCCAGCAGCCAAAGCGAGGGACCCCCACAGGGTGAGCAGTTCTTC
v_call: TRBV4-1
j_call: TRBJ2-1
d_call: .
cdr3_length: 16
clone_size: few

cdr3_aa: CAISEFPTPLESEQYF
cdr3_nt: TGTGCCATCAGTGAGTTTCCCACCCCCCTAGAGAGCGAGCAGTACTTC
v_call: TRBV10-3
j_call: TRBJ2-7
d_call: .
cdr3_length: 16
clone_size: few

cdr3_aa: CASNVGMAGAMLHEQFF
cdr3_nt: TGCGCCAGCAACGTGGGAATGGCGGGAGCCATGCTGCATGAGCAGTTCTTC
v_call: TRBV5-1
j_call: TRBJ2-1
d_call: TRBD2
cdr3_length: 17
clone_size: .

cdr3_aa: CASSVMSSGANGLTF
cdr3_nt: TGTGCCAGCAGCGTAATGAGCTCTGGGGCCAACGGCCTGACTTTC
v_call: TRBV9
j_call: TRBJ2-6
d_call: .
cdr3_length: 15
clone_size: .

cdr3_aa: CSGSRDNDGYTF
cdr3_nt: TGCAGCGGTTCCCGGGACAACGATGGCTACACCTTC
v_call: TRBV29-1
j_call: TRBJ1-2
d_call: .
cdr3_length: 12
clone_size: few

cdr3_aa: CASSFTASSGNTTYF
cdr3_nt: TGTGCCAGCAGTTTTACGGCGAGCTCTGGAAACACCACATATTTT
v_call: TRBV12-3/TRBV12-4
j_call: TRBJ1-3
d_call: .
cdr3_length: 15
clone_size: few

cdr3_aa: CASSLEAEASNTDTQYF
cdr3_nt: TGCGCCAGCAGCTTGGAGGCGGAGGCCTCCAACACAGATACGCAGTATTTT
v_call: TRBV5-1
j_call: TRBJ2-3
d_call: .
cdr3_length: 17
clone_size: few

cdr3_aa: CATSDGAPGRGQPQHF
cdr3_nt: TGTGCCACCAGTGATGGGGCTCCAGGGAGGGGACAGCCCCAGCATTTT
v_call: TRBV24-1
j_call: TRBJ1-5
d_call: .
cdr3_length: 16
clone_size: few

cdr3_aa: CAISDKFGGPYEQYF
cdr3_nt: TGTGCCATCAGTGACAAGTTTGGCGGACCCTACGAGCAGTACTTC
v_call: TRBV10-3
j_call: TRBJ2-7
d_call: .
cdr3_length: 15
clone_size: .

cdr3_aa: CSVRTKGRDTEAFF
cdr3_nt: TGCAGCGTTCGGACTAAGGGACGGGACACTGAAGCTTTCTTT
v_call: TRBV29-1
j_call: TRBJ1-1
d_call: .
cdr3_length: 14
clone_size: .

cdr3_aa: CASSVDPRRFKETQYF
cdr3_nt: TGTGCCAGCAGCGTAGATCCTAGACGGTTTAAAGAGACCCAGTACTTC
v_call: TRBV9
j_call: TRBJ2-5
d_call: .
cdr3_length: 16
clone_size: few

cdr3_aa: CSASDGKNTGELFF
cdr3_nt: TGCAGTGCTAGTGACGGCAAGAACACCGGGGAGCTGTTTTTT
v_call: TRBV20-1
j_call: TRBJ2-2
d_call: .
cdr3_length: 14
clone_size: .

cdr3_aa: CASSPLARGTYNEQFF
cdr3_nt: TGTGCCAGCTCACCCCTGGCCAGGGGAACGTACAATGAGCAGTTCTTC
v_call: TRBV18
j_call: TRBJ2-1
d_call: .
cdr3_length: 16
clone_size: .

cdr3_aa: CASSLGQGFTDTQYF
cdr3_nt: TGTGCCAGCAGTTTGGGACAGGGGTTCACAGATACGCAGTATTTT
v_call: TRBV12-3/TRBV12-4
j_call: TRBJ2-3
d_call: TRBD1
cdr3_length: 15
clone_size: few

cdr3_aa: CASSRGERDRETQYF
cdr3_nt: TGTGCCAGCAGCCGGGGGGAGCGGGATAGAGAGACCCAGTACTTC
v_call: TRBV28
j_call: TRBJ2-5
d_call: TRBD2
cdr3_length: 15
clone_size: few

cdr3_aa: CASSTSRGQGVYEQYF
cdr3_nt: TGTGCCAGCAGCACAAGTCGGGGGCAGGGGGTGTACGAGCAGTACTTC
v_call: TRBV7-2
j_call: TRBJ2-7
d_call: .
cdr3_length: 16
clone_size: .

cdr3_aa: CASSLLGYMNTEAFF
cdr3_nt: TGTGCCAGCAGTTTACTGGGTTACATGAACACTGAAGCTTTCTTT
v_call: TRBV12-3/TRBV12-4
j_call: TRBJ1-1
d_call: .
cdr3_length: 15
clone_size: .

cdr3_aa: CATSRDMQQYEQYF
cdr3_nt: TGTGCCACCAGCAGGGACATGCAACAGTACGAGCAGTACTTC
v_call: TRBV15
j_call: TRBJ2-7
d_call: .
cdr3_length: 14
clone_size: few

cdr3_aa: CASSRTGGSGNTIYF
cdr3_nt: TGTGCCAGCAGTCGGACAGGGGGCTCTGGAAACACCATATATTTT
v_call: TRBV27
j_call: TRBJ1-3
d_call: TRBD1
cdr3_length: 15
clone_size: .

cdr3_aa: CASGLVPNSGELFF
cdr3_nt: TGTGCTAGTGGTTTGGTACCGAACTCCGGGGAGCTGTTTTTT
v_call: TRBV12-5
j_call: TRBJ2-2
d_call: .
cdr3_length: 14
clone_size: .

cdr3_aa: CASSIGLTPLAKNIQYF
cdr3_nt: TGTGCCAGTAGTATAGGGTTGACGCCTCTAGCCAAAAACATTCAGTACTTC
v_call: TRBV19
j_call: TRBJ2-4
d_call: .
cdr3_length: 17
clone_size: .

cdr3_aa: CASSLDLGRESYGYTF
cdr3_nt: TGTGCCAGCAGCTTAGATTTGGGCAGGGAGTCCTATGGCTACACCTTC
v_call: TRBV7-2
j_call: TRBJ1-2
d_call: .
cdr3_length: 16
clone_size: .

cdr3_aa: CASRSTGEEGYGYTF
cdr3_nt: TGTGCCAGCAGATCCACAGGGGAGGAGGGGTATGGCTACACCTTC
v_call: TRBV6-1
j_call: TRBJ1-2
d_call: TRBD1
cdr3_length: 15
clone_size: .

cdr3_aa: CASSDRTGAGANVLTF
cdr3_nt: TGTGCCAGCAGTGACAGGACAGGGGCTGGGGCCAACGTCCTGACTTTC
v_call: TRBV12-3/TRBV12-4
j_call: TRBJ2-6
d_call: TRBD1
cdr3_length: 16
clone_size: .

cdr3_aa: CSASDAGDPFPTQYF
cdr3_nt: TGCAGTGCTAGTGACGCGGGGGACCCCTTCCCTACGCAGTATTTT
v_call: TRBV20-1
j_call: TRBJ2-3
d_call: TRBD2
cdr3_length: 15
clone_size: few

cdr3_aa: CASSLDDLTREQYF
cdr3_nt: TGCGCCAGCAGCTTGGATGACCTAACCCGCGAGCAGTACTTC
v_call: TRBV5-1
j_call: TRBJ2-7
d_call: .
cdr3_length: 14
clone_size: .

cdr3_aa: CASSRGGPEAFF
cdr3_nt: TGTGCCAGCAGTCGCGGGGGCCCTGAAGCTTTCTTT
v_call: TRBV12-3/TRBV12-4
j_call: TRBJ1-1
d_call: .
cdr3_length: 12
clone_size: many

cdr3_aa: CASSLVLGGRKLPYEQYF
cdr3_nt: TGCGCCAGCAGCTTGGTACTTGGCGGGCGGAAGTTACCCTACGAGCAGTACTTC
v_call: TRBV5-1
j_call: TRBJ2-7
d_call: .
cdr3_length: 18
clone_size: .